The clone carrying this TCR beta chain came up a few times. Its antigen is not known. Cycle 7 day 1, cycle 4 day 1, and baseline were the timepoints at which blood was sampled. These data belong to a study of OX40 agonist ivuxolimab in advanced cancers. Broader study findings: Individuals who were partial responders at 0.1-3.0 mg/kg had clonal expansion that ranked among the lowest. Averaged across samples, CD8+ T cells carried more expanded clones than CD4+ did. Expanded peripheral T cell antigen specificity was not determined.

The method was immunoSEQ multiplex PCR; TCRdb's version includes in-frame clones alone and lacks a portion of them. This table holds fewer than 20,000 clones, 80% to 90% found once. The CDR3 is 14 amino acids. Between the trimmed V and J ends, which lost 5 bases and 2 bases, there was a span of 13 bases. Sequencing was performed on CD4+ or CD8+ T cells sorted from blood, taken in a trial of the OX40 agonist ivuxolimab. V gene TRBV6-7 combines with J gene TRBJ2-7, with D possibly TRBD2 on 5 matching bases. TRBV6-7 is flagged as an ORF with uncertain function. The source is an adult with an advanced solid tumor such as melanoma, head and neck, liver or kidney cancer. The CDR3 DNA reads TGTGCCAGCAGTGATACAGCCGGGGCCTACGAGCAGTACTTC. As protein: CASSDTAGAYEQYF.